This T cell receptor beta chain stems from a study of blood T cells in healthy people across ages. Whole-study context: T cells yielded about one barcoded beta molecule per two cells through template switching.

Alongside a J-beta primer mix, a sample-barcoded 5' primer served in a second PCR lasting about 7 to 11 cycles. Each cDNA molecule received a tag from a template-switch adaptor that had 12 random nucleotides. TCRdb ran MiXCR on the 5' RACE reads and lists one entry per CDR3 protein. The sample has some 290,000 distinct CDR3 sequences, 25% to 30% seen once. V lost 6 bases to trimming and J lost 3 bases, with 8 bases between them. CDR3 length: 12 amino acids. The germline V gene has CDR1 LNHNV and CDR2 YYDKDF (reference sequence). This receptor was identified in an older woman in good health. The rearrangement joins TRBV15 to TRBJ2-5, with D uncertain. The sample consisted of blood. The CDR3 nucleotides are TGTGCCACCAGTAATGGTAAAGAGACCCAGTACTTC. It specifies CATSNGKETQYF.